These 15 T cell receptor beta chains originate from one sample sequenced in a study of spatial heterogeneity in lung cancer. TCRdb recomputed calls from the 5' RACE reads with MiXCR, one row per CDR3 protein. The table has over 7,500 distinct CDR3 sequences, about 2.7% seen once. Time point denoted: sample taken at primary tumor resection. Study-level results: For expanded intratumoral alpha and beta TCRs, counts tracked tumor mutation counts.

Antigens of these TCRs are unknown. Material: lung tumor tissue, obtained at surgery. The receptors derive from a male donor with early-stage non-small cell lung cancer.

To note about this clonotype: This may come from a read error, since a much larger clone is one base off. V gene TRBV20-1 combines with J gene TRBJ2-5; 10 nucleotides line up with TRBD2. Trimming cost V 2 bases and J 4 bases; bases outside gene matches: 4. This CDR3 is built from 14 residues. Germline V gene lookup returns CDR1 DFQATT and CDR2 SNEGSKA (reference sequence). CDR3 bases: TGCAGTGCTAGACTAGCGGGGGCCCGAGAGACCCAGTACTTC. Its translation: CSARLAGARETQYF.

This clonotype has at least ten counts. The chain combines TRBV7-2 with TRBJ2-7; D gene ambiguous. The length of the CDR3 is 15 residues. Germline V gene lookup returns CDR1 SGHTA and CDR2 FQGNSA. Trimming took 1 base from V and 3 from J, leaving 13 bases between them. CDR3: CASSLEGSSFYEQYF. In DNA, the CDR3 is TGTGCCAGCAGCTTAGAAGGGTCCTCTTTCTACGAGCAGTACTTC.

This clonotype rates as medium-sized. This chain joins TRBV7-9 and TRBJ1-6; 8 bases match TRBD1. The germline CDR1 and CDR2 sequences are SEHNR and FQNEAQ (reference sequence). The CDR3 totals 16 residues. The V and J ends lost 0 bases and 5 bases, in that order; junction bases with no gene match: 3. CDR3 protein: CASSLAAGGNNSPLHF. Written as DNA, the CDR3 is TGTGCCAGCAGCTTAGCGGCAGGGGGCAATAATTCACCCCTCCACTTT.

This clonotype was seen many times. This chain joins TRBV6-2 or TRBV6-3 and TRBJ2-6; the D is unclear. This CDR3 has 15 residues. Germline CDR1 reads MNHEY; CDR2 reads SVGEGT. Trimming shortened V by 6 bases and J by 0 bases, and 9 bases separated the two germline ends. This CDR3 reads CASSLLASGANVLTF. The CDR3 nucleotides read TGTGCCAGCAGCCTCCTGGCCTCTGGGGCCAACGTCCTGACTTTC.

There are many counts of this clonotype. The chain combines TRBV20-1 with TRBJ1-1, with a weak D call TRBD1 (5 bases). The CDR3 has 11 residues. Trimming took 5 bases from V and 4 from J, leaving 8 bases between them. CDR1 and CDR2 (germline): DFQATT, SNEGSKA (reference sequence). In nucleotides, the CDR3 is TGCAGTGCTTGGGGGGTCACTGAAGCTTTCTTT. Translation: CSAWGVTEAFF.

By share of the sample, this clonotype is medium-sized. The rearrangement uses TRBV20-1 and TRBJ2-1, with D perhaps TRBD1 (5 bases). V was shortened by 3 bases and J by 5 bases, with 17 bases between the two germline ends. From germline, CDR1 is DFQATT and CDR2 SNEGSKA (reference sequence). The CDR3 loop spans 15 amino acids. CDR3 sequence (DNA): TGCAGTGCTAGGGTCGCTGGCAGGGTACACAATGAGCAGTTCTTC. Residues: CSARVAGRVHNEQFF.

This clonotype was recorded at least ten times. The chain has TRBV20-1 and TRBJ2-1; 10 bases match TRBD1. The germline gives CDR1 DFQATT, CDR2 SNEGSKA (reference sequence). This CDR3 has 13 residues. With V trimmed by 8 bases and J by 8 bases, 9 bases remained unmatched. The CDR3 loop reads CSSRDRGPHEQFF. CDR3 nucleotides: TGCAGTTCCAGGGACAGGGGACCTCATGAGCAGTTCTTC.

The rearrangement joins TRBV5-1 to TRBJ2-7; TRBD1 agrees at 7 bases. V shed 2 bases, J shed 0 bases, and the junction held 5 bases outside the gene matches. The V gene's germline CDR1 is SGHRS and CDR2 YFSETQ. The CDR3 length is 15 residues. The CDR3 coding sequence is TGCGCCAGCAGCTTAAAGGCAGGGGGCTCCTACGAGCAGTACTTC. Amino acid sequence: CASSLKAGGSYEQYF.

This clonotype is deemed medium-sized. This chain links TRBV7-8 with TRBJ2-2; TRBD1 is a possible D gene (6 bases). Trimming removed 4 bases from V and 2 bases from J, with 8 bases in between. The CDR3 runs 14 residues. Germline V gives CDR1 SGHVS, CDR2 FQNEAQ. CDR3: CASSWTVNTGELFF. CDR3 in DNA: TGTGCCAGCAGCTGGACAGTAAACACCGGGGAGCTGTTTTTT. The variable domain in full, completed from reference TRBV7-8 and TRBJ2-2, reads GAGVSQSPRYKVAKRGQDVALRCDPISGHVSLFWYQQALGQGPEFLTYFQNEAQLDKSGLPSDRFFAERPEGSVSTLKIQRTQQEDSAVYLCASSWTVNTGELFFGEGSRLTVL.

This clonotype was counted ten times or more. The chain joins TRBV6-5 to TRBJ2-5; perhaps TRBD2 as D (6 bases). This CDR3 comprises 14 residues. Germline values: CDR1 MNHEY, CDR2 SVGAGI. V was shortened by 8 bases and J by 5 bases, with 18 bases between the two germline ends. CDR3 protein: CASGGISHGETQYF. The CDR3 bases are TGTGCCAGCGGAGGGATCAGCCATGGGGAGACCCAGTACTTC.

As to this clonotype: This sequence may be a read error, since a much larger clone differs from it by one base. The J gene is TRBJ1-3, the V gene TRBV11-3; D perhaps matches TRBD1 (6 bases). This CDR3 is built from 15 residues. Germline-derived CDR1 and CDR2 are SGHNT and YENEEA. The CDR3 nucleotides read TGTGCCAACAGCTTAGGACGGGGGCCTGGAAACACCATATATTTT. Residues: CANSLGRGPGNTIYF.

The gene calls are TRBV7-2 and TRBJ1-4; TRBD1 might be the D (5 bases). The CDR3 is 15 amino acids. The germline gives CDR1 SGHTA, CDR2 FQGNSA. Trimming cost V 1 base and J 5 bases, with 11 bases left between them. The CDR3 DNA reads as TGTGCCAGCAGCTTAGAGGGGACGCAGAATGAAAAACTGTTTTTT. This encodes CASSLEGTQNEKLFF.

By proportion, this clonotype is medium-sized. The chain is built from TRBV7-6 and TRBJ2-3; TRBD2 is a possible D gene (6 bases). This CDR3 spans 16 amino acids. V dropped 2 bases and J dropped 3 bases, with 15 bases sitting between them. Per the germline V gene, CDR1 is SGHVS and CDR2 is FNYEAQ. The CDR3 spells CASSLQGRGSTDTQYF. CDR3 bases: TGTGCCAGCAGCTTACAAGGGCGGGGTTCGACAGATACGCAGTATTTT.

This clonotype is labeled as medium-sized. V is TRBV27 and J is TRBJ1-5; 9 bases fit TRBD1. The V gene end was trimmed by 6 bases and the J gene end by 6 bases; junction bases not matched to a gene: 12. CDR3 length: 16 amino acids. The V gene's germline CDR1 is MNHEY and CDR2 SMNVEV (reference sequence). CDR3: CASRGTGNPKSQPQHF. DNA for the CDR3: TGTGCCAGCAGGGGGACAGGGAATCCCAAAAGTCAGCCCCAGCATTTT.

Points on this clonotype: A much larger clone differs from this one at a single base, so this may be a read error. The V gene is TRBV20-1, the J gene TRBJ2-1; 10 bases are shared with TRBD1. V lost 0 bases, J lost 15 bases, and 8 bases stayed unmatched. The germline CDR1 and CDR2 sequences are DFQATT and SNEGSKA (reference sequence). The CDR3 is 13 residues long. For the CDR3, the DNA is TGCAGTGCTAGAGATCGACCGGGACAGGGGTGGTTCTTC. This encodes CSARDRPGQGWFF.